These 27 T cell receptor beta chains were all obtained from the same sample, sequenced in a study of T cell responses to AZD1222 COVID-19 vaccine. Only in-frame clones appear in the TCRdb table, and some are missing; sequencing was by immunoSEQ multiplex PCR. This table holds about 77,000 clones, more than 85% found once. The sample was peripheral blood, taken 28 days after the second AZD1222 dose. These receptor sequences come from an adult who received the AZD1222 COVID-19 vaccine.

The chain recombines TRBV30 with TRBJ1-1; 7 nucleotides align to TRBD1. Trimming cost V 3 bases and J 1 base; bases outside gene matches: 8. This CDR3 region has 15 residues. Germline values: CDR1 GTSNPN, CDR2 SVGIG (reference sequence). The CDR3 coding sequence is TGTGCCTGGAGCGCAAAACAGGGGAGGAACACTGAAGCTTTCTTT. Amino acid sequence: CAWSAKQGRNTEAFF.

Notes on this clone: The same CDR3 is also encoded by other DNA sequences in this sample. This chain uses TRBV18 with TRBJ2-7; 11 bases line up with TRBD2. The CDR3 spans 14 residues. The V gene end was trimmed by 3 bases and the J gene end by 2 bases; junction bases not matched to a gene: 0. Germline V gene sequence: CDR1 KGHSH, CDR2 LQKENI. The CDR3 sequence is CASSPSGRAYEQYF. DNA of the CDR3: TGTGCCAGCTCACCTAGCGGGAGGGCCTACGAGCAGTACTTC.

In DNA form, the CDR3 reads TGTGCCAGCAGTGACTGGGAGGGCTACAATGAGCAGTTCTTC. This sequence encodes CASSDWEGYNEQFF. V gene TRBV27 combines with J gene TRBJ2-1; 7 bases map to TRBD2. After removal of 5 bases from V and 3 bases from J, the junction contained 4 bases not matched to a gene. Germline V gene data show CDR1 as MNHEY and CDR2 as SMNVEV (reference sequence). This CDR3 spans 14 amino acids.

This clone came up once. The chain recombines TRBV3-1 (or the pseudogene TRBV3-2) with TRBJ2-4; D is undetermined. The CDR3 runs 18 residues. The V and J ends lost 1 base and 0 bases respectively, with 16 bases between them. Looked up from germline, CDR1 is LGHDT and CDR2 is YNNKEL (reference sequence). For the CDR3, the DNA is TGTGCCAGCAGCCAAGGAAGATCTACGGGCCTAGCCAAAAACATTCAGTACTTC. The encoded protein is CASSQGRSTGLAKNIQYF.

V and J are TRBV28 and TRBJ1-2; D remains unclear. The CDR3 loop spans 13 amino acids. Germline loops: CDR1 MDHEN, CDR2 SYDVKM. V shed 3 bases and J shed 6 bases, with 11 bases lying between them. The CDR3 bases are TGTGCCAGCAGTTTTTCCCGCCCTGATGGCTACACCTTC. As protein: CASSFSRPDGYTF.

This clone is a singleton in its sample. The rearrangement links TRBV19 to TRBJ1-1; unclear D gene. Trimming cost V 1 base and J 5 bases, with 8 bases left between them. Germline loops: CDR1 LNHDA, CDR2 SQIVND (reference sequence). The CDR3 is 13 residues long. The CDR3 region is CASSIGSDTEAFF. DNA of the CDR3: TGTGCCAGTAGTATAGGGAGTGATACTGAAGCTTTCTTT.

The J gene is TRBJ2-5, the V gene TRBV29-1; no definite D call. Germline V gives CDR1 SQVTM, CDR2 ANQGSEA. This CDR3 has 12 amino acids. Trimming left V 4 bases short and J 2 bases short, with 8 bases between. The CDR3 coding sequence is TGCAGCGTTGCGGACGCACAAGAGACCCAGTACTTC. Protein: CSVADAQETQYF.

The V call is TRBV7-9, the J call TRBJ1-2; 7 bases agree with TRBD1. This CDR3 has 12 residues. Germline V gives CDR1 SEHNR, CDR2 FQNEAQ (reference sequence). V was clipped by 2 bases and J by 6 bases; unmatched bases: 0. CDR3 amino acids: CASSLQGDGYTF. CDR3 nucleotides: TGTGCCAGCAGCTTACAGGGGGATGGCTACACCTTC.

The V and J genes are TRBV19 and TRBJ2-1; 8 bases match TRBD2. Trimming at V came to 5 bases and at J to 1 base, leaving 10 bases not matched to a gene. Germline V CDR1 and CDR2: LNHDA, SQIVND (reference sequence). The CDR3 totals 17 residues. Written as DNA, the CDR3 is TGTGCCAGTAGTCCGCTCACTAGCGGAGGTTCCTACAATGAGCAGTTCTTC. Encoded protein: CASSPLTSGGSYNEQFF.

The J gene is TRBJ2-7, the V gene TRBV19, with no clear D. Germline V CDR1 and CDR2: LNHDA, SQIVND (reference sequence). CDR3 length equals 15 residues. With 4 bases removed from V and 4 bases from J, the gap between germline ends came to 17 bases. CDR3 DNA sequence: TGTGCCAGTAGTACCTCCCGGGCTGCGGCGTACGAGCAGTACTTC. This codes for CASSTSRAAAYEQYF. Together with reference TRBV19 and TRBJ2-7, the CDR3 gives the full variable domain: DGGITQSPKYLFRKEGQNVTLSCEQNLNHDAMYWYRQDPGQGLRLIYYSQIVNDFQKGDIAEGYSVSREKKESFPLTVTSAQKNPTAFYLCASSTSRAAAYEQYFGPGTRLTVT.

The chain employs TRBV6-5 and TRBJ1-2, with D possibly matching TRBD1 (6 bases). Trimming removed 2 bases at V and 6 bases at J, with 19 bases between. The CDR3 length is 16 residues. CDR1 MNHEY and CDR2 SVGAGI come from the germline V gene. Written as DNA, the CDR3 is TGTGCCAGCAGTTACGCACAGGGCTGGGGCTTGGATGGCTACACCTTC. Amino acid sequence: CASSYAQGWGLDGYTF.

The chain links TRBV2 to TRBJ1-5, with TRBD1 identical over 9 bases. The CDR3 length is 15 residues. Germline V gives CDR1 SNHLY, CDR2 FYNNEI. The trim removed 4 bases at V and 7 bases at J, leaving 8 bases unmatched. The CDR3 sequence: CASSVSGTGTQPQHF. In DNA form, the CDR3 reads TGTGCCAGCAGTGTCTCCGGGACAGGGACACAGCCCCAGCATTTT.

The J gene is TRBJ2-7, the V gene TRBV14; TRBD1 or TRBD2 may be the D gene (5 bases each). Germline loops: CDR1 SGHDN, CDR2 FVKESK. Trimming removed 2 bases from V and 4 bases from J, with 18 bases in between. CDR3 length: 16 residues. In DNA form, the CDR3 reads TGTGCCAGCAGCCAACGCCGGGACGGAGGAAGTTACGAGCAGTACTTC. Protein: CASSQRRDGGSYEQYF.

The chain joins TRBV4-1 to TRBJ1-2, with D possibly matching TRBD1 (5 bases). V lost 4 bases and J lost 4, with 19 bases in between. Germline lookup yields CDR1 MGHRA and CDR2 YSYEKL. The CDR3 length is 16 residues. The CDR3 coding sequence is TGCGCCAGCAGCCCTGGTCCCGGGAGGGGACCCTATGGCTACACCTTC. Its protein is CASSPGPGRGPYGYTF.

This chain links TRBV6-5 with TRBJ1-4, with D possibly matching TRBD1 (6 bases). Trimming shortened V by 6 bases and J by 2 bases, and 13 bases separated the two germline ends. The CDR3 is made up of 15 amino acids. Germline V gene sequence: CDR1 MNHEY, CDR2 SVGAGI. The CDR3 here is CASSLLGATNEKLFF. The CDR3 DNA reads as TGTGCCAGCAGCCTACTGGGGGCCACTAATGAAAAACTGTTTTTT.

The chain employs TRBV5-1 and TRBJ1-4, with unresolved D. The V end lost 0 bases, the J end lost 7 bases, and 10 bases lay between the germline ends. The CDR3 spans 14 residues. Per germline, CDR1 SGHRS and CDR2 YFSETQ. CDR3 loop: CASSLGTMTEKLFF. The CDR3 DNA reads TGCGCCAGCAGCTTGGGAACAATGACTGAAAAACTGTTTTTT.

The gene calls are TRBV7-3 and TRBJ1-6, with 9 positions matching TRBD1. Germline CDR1 SGHTA, CDR2 FQGTGA. The V and J ends lost 5 bases and 14 bases, in that order; junction bases with no gene match: 10. The CDR3 totals 14 residues. The CDR3 DNA sequence: TGTGCCAGCAGCCTTACAGGGGGCTCCTCAACCCTCCACTTT. This encodes CASSLTGGSSTLHF.

J is TRBJ1-2 and V is TRBV5-1, with TRBD1 identical over 7 bases. CDR3 length: 15 amino acids. With 4 bases clipped from V and 8 bases from J, the junction kept 14 bases outside the gene matches. CDR1 and CDR2 from the germline V gene are SGHRS and YFSETQ. The DNA for the CDR3 is TGCGCCAGCAGCCCGGAGTTGGACAGGCTTTCGGGCTACACCTTC. Protein sequence: CASSPELDRLSGYTF.

The chain employs TRBV15 and TRBJ2-1; 9 bases line up with TRBD2. CDR1 LNHNV and CDR2 YYDKDF come from the germline V gene (reference sequence). The CDR3 totals 14 residues. V dropped 7 bases and J dropped 2; count of bases not matched to a gene: 3. The CDR3 DNA reads as TGTGCCACCATGGCGGGAGGGCCCTACAATGAGCAGTTCTTC. Its protein product is CATMAGGPYNEQFF.

The chain uses TRBV16 and TRBJ2-7, with D perhaps matching TRBD1 (5 bases). The CDR3 loop spans 13 amino acids. Trimming took 4 bases from V and 4 from J, leaving 11 bases between them. Looked up from germline, CDR1 is KGHSY and CDR2 is FQNENV. The CDR3 nucleotides are TGTGCCAGCAGCCCGACCCCAGGGTACGAGCAGTACTTC. As protein: CASSPTPGYEQYF. Full variable domain (missing parts from reference TRBV16 and TRBJ2-7): GEEVAQTPKHLVRGEGQKAKLYCAPIKGHSYVFWYQQVLKNEFKFLISFQNENVFDETGMPKERFSAKCLPNSPCSLEIQATKLEDSAVYFCASSPTPGYEQYFGPGTRLTVT.

V usage is TRBV28 and J usage is TRBJ1-1; 12 bases align to TRBD1. Germline values: CDR1 MDHEN, CDR2 SYDVKM. Unmatched junction bases numbered 9, after V lost 7 bases and J lost 12 bases. This CDR3 has 13 amino acids. In DNA, the CDR3 is TGTGCCAGCAAATCGGGACAGGGGGCGAGGACTTTCTTT. Amino acid sequence: CASKSGQGARTFF.

The chain joins TRBV19 to TRBJ1-3; D is undetermined. The CDR3 has 14 residues. Germline CDR1 and CDR2: LNHDA and SQIVND (reference sequence). The V end was cut by 7 bases, the J end by 0 bases, with 10 bases between. The CDR3: CASNSVYSGNTIYF. CDR3 in DNA: TGTGCCAGTAACTCAGTCTACTCTGGAAACACCATATATTTT.

The CDR3 nucleotides are TGTGCCAGTAGTCAGCAGACTGAAGCTTTCTTT. It encodes CASSQQTEAFF. The chain uses TRBV19 and TRBJ1-1; D unclear. Per the germline V gene, CDR1 is LNHDA and CDR2 is SQIVND (reference sequence). The V end lost 5 bases, the J end lost 5 bases, and 6 bases lay between the germline ends. This CDR3 is 11 amino acids long.

The chain carries TRBV5-1 and TRBJ2-3; D not resolved. This CDR3 is 13 amino acids long. V lost 4 bases and J lost 4, with 10 bases in between. In germline, CDR1 is SGHRS, CDR2 YFSETQ. The CDR3 here is CASSVTLPDTQYF. In DNA, the CDR3 is TGCGCCAGCAGCGTGACTCTTCCAGATACGCAGTATTTT.

The genes are TRBV28 and TRBJ2-7; D not certain. The ends were cut back, 7 bases at V and 2 bases at J, with 9 bases in the middle. CDR1 is MDHEN, CDR2 SYDVKM, per germline. This CDR3 has 12 residues. Here the CDR3 DNA reads TGTGCCAGCAAGACCAGCCCCTACGAGCAGTACTTC. Translated: CASKTSPYEQYF.

The V and J genes are TRBV29-1 and TRBJ1-1; weak D call: TRBD1 (6 bases). CDR1 is SQVTM and CDR2 is ANQGSEA in the germline V gene. The V gene lost 6 bases and the J gene lost 0 bases, with 11 bases spanning the gap. This CDR3 comprises 13 residues. The DNA for the CDR3 is TGCAGCGTCTCCGGGACAATGAACACTGAAGCTTTCTTT. The encoded protein is CSVSGTMNTEAFF.

The chain recombines TRBV27 with TRBJ1-2; 7 bases line up with TRBD1. V shed 8 bases and J 4 bases; nucleotides not matched to a gene: 16. This CDR3 has 16 amino acids. Germline-derived CDR1 and CDR2 are MNHEY and SMNVEV (reference sequence). The CDR3, as DNA: TGTGCCAGCCTCCCTGGGTGGACCGCAGGGGGCTATGGCTACACCTTC. This sequence encodes CASLPGWTAGGYGYTF.